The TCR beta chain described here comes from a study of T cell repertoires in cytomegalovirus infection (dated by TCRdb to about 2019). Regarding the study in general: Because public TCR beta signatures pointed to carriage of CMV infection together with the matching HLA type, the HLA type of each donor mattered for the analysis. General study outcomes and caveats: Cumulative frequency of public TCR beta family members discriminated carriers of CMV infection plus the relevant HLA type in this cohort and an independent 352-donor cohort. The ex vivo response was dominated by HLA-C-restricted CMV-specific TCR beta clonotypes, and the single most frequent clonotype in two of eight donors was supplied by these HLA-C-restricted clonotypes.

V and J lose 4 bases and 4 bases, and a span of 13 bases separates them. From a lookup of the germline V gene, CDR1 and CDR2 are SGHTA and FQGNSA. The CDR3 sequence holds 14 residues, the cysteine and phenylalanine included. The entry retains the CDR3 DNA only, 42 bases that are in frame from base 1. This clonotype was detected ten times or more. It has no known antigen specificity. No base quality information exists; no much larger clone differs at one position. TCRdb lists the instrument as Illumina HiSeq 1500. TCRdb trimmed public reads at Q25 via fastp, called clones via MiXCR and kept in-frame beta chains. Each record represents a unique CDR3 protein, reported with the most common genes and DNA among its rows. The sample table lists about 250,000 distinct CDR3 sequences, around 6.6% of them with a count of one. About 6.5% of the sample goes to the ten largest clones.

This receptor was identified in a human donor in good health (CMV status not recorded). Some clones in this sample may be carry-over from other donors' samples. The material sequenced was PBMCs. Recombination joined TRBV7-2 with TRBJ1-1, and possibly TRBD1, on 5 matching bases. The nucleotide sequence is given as TGTGCCAGCAGCTCGACAGTCCCGGGCACTGAAGCTTTCTTT. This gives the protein CASSSTVPGTEAFF.